These T cell receptor beta chains were read from a single sample in a study of T cell responses to AZD1222 COVID-19 vaccine. Produced via immunoSEQ multiplex PCR; TCRdb's table is partial and in-frame only. Altogether approximately 200,000 clones are present, around 94% being singletons, with the ten largest covering around 1.7%. Specimen: peripheral blood, collected 28 days after the second dose of the MenACWY control vaccine. These receptors originate from an adult who received the MenACWY meningococcal vaccine as a control. CDR3s include the opening cysteine and the closing phenylalanine or tryptophan. D genes are given only for firm matches. Rows may omit the clone size; those that give it use once, few, many or a size class.

V: TRBV11-1
J: TRBJ2-7
D: TRBD2
size: .
DNA: TGTGCCAGCAGCCCGGGACTAGCGGGACGTACTTACGAGCAGTACTTC
CDR3: CASSPGLAGRTYEQYF

V: TRBV4-1
J: TRBJ2-1
D: TRBD2
size: .
DNA: TGCGCCAGCAGTCTTACGGGAGGCCTCTACAATGAGCAGTTCTTC
CDR3: CASSLTGGLYNEQFF

V: TRBV5-1
J: TRBJ2-3
D: TRBD1
size: .
DNA: TGCGCCAGCAGCTTGGAGGGACAGGGGAAGGATACGCAGTATTTT
CDR3: CASSLEGQGKDTQYF

V: TRBV7-6
J: TRBJ1-1
D: .
size: .
DNA: TGTGCCAGCAGATCCGACACCTGGAACACTGAAGCTTTCTTT
CDR3: CASRSDTWNTEAFF

V: TRBV9
J: TRBJ2-1
D: .
size: .
DNA: TGTGCCAGCAGCGTAGACCGGGAAGGGTATGCTTGGAATGAGCAGTTCTTC
CDR3: CASSVDREGYAWNEQFF

V: TRBV9
J: TRBJ2-7
D: .
size: once
DNA: TGTGCCAGCAGCGTAACAGAATCCTACGAGCAGTACTTC
CDR3: CASSVTESYEQYF

V: TRBV25-1
J: TRBJ1-1
D: .
size: .
DNA: TGTGCCAGCAGTGAACAGGGGTTCACTGAAGCTTTCTTT
CDR3: CASSEQGFTEAFF

V: TRBV10-3
J: TRBJ2-7
D: TRBD1
size: .
DNA: TGTGCCACCGCACCGGGACAGGGTTTGTACGAGCAGTACTTC
CDR3: CATAPGQGLYEQYF

V: TRBV11-2
J: TRBJ2-7
D: .
size: .
DNA: TGTGCCAGCAGCTTCCAGAGATACGAGCAGTACTTC
CDR3: CASSFQRYEQYF

V: TRBV9
J: TRBJ1-2
D: .
size: .
DNA: TGTGCCAGCAGCGGTCGGGTGGGTGGCTACACCTTC
CDR3: CASSGRVGGYTF

V: TRBV11-2
J: TRBJ2-7
D: .
size: .
DNA: TGTGCCAGCAGCTTAGGGCCGGCAGGGAACAACGAGCAGTACTTC
CDR3: CASSLGPAGNNEQYF